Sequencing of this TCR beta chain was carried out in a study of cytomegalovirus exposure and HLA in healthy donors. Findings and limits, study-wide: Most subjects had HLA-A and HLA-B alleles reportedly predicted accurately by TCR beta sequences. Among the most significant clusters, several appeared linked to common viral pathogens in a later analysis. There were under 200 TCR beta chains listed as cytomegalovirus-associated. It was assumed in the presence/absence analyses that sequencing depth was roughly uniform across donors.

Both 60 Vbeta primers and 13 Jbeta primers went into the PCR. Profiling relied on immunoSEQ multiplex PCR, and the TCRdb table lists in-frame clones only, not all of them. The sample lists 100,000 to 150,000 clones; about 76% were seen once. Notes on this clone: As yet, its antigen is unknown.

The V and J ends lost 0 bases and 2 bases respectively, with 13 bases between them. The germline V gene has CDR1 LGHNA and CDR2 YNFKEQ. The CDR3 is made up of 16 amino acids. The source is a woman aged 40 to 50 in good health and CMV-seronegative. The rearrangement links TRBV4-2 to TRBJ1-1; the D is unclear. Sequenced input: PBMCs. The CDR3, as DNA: TGTGCCAGCAGCCAAGATCTGAGAGGGATAAACACTGAAGCTTTCTTT. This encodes CASSQDLRGINTEAFF.